This T cell receptor (beta chain) was profiled in a study of blood T cell repertoires in COVID-19. Produced via immunoSEQ multiplex PCR; TCRdb's table is partial and in-frame only. The sample has 200,000 to 300,000 clones; 80% to 90% are singletons. Recruits, aged about 18 to 100 years, lived in about two dozen US areas. This sequence was found in a man between 40 and 49 years old who had recovered from COVID-19. The sequenced material came from PBMCs or T cells enriched from blood (not recorded which).

CDR3 in DNA: TGTGCCAGCAGCTTAGCCCGTGCAGGAAATAATTCACCCCTCCACTTT. As protein: CASSLARAGNNSPLHF. The chain couples TRBV7-2 to TRBJ1-6; D is unresolved. The CDR3 has 16 amino acids. V lost 0 bases and J 5 bases, leaving 11 bases between the germline ends. From germline, CDR1 is SGHTA and CDR2 FQGNSA.